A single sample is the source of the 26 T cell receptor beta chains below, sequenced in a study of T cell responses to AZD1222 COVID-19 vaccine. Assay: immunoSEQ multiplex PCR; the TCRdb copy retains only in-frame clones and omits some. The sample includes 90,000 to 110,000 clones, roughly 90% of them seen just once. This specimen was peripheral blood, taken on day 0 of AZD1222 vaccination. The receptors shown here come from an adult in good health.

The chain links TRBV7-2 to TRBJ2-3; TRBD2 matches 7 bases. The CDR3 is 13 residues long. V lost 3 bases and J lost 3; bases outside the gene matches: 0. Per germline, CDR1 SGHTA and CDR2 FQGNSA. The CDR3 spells CASSFGGTDTQYF. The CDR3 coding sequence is TGTGCCAGCAGCTTCGGGGGGACAGATACGCAGTATTTT.

The CDR3 loop reads CASRRTGGPSGETQYF. CDR3 bases: TGTGCCAGCAGGCGGACAGGGGGGCCCTCGGGGGAGACCCAGTACTTC. The chain employs TRBV7-2 and TRBJ2-5, with 10 bases fitting TRBD1. Germline CDR1 and CDR2: SGHTA and FQGNSA. This CDR3 spans 16 amino acids. The V and J ends lost 6 bases and 5 bases, in that order; junction bases with no gene match: 12.

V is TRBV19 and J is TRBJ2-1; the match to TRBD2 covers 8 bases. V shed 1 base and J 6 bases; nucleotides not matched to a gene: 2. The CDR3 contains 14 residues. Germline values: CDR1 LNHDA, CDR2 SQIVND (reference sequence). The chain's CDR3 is CASSIVAGRNEQFF. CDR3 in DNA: TGTGCCAGTAGTATAGTAGCGGGGCGCAATGAGCAGTTCTTC.

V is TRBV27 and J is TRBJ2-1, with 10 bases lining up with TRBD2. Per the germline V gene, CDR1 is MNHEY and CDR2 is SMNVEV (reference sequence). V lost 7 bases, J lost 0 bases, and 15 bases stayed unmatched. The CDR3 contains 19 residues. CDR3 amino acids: CASILRPSGRARSYNEQFF. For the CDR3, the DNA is TGTGCCAGCATCCTCAGGCCCAGCGGGAGGGCACGCTCCTACAATGAGCAGTTCTTC.

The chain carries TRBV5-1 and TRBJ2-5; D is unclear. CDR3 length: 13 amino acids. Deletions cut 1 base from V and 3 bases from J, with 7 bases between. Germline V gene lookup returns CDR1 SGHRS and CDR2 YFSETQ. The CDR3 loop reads CASSLMAEETQYF. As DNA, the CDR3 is TGCGCCAGCAGCTTGATGGCAGAAGAGACCCAGTACTTC.

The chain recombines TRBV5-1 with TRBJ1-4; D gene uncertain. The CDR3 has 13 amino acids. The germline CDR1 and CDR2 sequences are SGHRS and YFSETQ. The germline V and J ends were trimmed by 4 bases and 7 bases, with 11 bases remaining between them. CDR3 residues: CASSREVGEKLFF. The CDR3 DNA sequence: TGCGCCAGCAGCCGAGAGGTTGGTGAAAAACTGTTTTTT.

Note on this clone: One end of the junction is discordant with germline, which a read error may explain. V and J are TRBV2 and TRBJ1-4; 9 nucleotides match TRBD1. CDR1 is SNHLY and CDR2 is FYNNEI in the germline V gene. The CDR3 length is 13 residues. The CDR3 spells CASSEANRDRAIF. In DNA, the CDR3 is TGTGCCAGCAGTGAAGCTAACCGGGACAGGGCAATTTTT.

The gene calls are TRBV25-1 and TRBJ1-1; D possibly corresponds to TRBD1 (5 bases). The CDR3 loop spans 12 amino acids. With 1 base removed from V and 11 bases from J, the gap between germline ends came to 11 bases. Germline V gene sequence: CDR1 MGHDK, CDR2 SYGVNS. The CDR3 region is CASSESGFSAFF. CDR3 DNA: TGTGCCAGCAGTGAATCAGGGTTTTCGGCTTTCTTT. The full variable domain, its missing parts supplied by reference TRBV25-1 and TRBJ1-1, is EADIYQTPRYLVIGTGKKITLECSQTMGHDKMYWYQQDPGMELHLIHYSYGVNSTEKGDLSSESTVSRIRTEHFPLTLESARPSHTSQYLCASSESGFSAFFGQGTRLTVV.

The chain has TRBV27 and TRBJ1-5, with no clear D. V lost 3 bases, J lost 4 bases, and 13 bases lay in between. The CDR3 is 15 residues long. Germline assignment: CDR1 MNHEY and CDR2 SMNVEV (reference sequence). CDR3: CASSFSPDENQPQHF. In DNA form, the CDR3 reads TGTGCCAGCAGTTTCTCGCCAGACGAGAATCAGCCCCAGCATTTT.

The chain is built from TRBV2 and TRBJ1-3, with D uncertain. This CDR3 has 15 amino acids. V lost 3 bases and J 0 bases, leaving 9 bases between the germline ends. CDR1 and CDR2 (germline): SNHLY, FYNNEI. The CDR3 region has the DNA TGTGCCAGCAGTGACTGGGAGTACTCTGGAAACACCATATATTTT. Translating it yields CASSDWEYSGNTIYF.

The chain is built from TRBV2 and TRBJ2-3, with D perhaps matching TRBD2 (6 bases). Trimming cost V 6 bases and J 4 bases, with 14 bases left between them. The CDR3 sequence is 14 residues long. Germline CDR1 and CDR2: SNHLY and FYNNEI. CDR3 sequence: CASSRDSGPDTQYF. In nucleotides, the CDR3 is TGTGCCAGCAGCCGGGACTCAGGTCCAGATACGCAGTATTTT. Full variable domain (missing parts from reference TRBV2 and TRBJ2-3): EPEVTQTPSHQVTQMGQEVILRCVPISNHLYFYWYRQILGQKVEFLVSFYNNEISEKSEIFDDQFSVERPDGSNFTLKIRSTKLEDSAMYFCASSRDSGPDTQYFGPGTRLTVL.

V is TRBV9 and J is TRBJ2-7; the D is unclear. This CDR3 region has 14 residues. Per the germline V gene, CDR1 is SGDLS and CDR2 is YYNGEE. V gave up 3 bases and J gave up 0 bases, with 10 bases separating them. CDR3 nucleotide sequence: TGTGCCAGCAGCGAAATGTTGAGCTCCTACGAGCAGTACTTC. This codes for CASSEMLSSYEQYF.

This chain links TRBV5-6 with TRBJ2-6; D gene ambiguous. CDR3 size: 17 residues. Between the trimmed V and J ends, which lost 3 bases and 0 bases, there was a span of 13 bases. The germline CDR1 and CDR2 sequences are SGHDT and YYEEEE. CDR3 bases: TGTGCCAGCAGCTCCCCCGGTCGGAGCTCTGGGGCCAACGTCCTGACTTTC. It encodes CASSSPGRSSGANVLTF.

The chain's CDR3 is CASSPGRSSYNEQFF. DNA for the CDR3: TGCGCCAGCAGCCCCGGGAGGAGCTCCTACAATGAGCAGTTCTTC. The chain uses TRBV4-3 and TRBJ2-1; 7 bases are a match to TRBD2. Germline lookup yields CDR1 LGHNA and CDR2 YSLEER. CDR3 length: 15 amino acids. With 4 bases clipped from V and 0 bases from J, the junction kept 3 bases outside the gene matches.

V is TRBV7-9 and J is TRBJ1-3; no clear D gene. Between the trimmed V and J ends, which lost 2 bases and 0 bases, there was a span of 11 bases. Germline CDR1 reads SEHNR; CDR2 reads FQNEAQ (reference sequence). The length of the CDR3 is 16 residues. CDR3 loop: CASSLRPGSSGNTIYF. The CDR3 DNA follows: TGTGCCAGCAGCTTACGCCCGGGGAGCTCTGGAAACACCATATATTTT.

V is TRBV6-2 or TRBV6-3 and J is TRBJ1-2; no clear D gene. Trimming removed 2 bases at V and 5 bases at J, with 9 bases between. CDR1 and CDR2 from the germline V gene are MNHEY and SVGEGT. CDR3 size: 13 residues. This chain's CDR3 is CASSYGGKYGYTF. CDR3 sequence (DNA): TGTGCCAGCAGTTACGGAGGGAAGTATGGCTACACCTTC.

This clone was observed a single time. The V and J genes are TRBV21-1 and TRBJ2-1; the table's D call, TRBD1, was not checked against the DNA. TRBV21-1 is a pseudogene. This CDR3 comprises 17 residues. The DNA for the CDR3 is TGTGCCAGCAGCAAAAGAGGGACACGGAGTATATACAATGAGCAGTTCTTC. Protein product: CASSKRGTRSIYNEQFF.

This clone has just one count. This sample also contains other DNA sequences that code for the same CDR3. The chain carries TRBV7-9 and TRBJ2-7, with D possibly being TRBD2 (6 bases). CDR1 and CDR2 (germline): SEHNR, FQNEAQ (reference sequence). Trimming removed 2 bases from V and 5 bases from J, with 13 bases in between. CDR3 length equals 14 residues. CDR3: CASSLPAGGDEQYF. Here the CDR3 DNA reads TGTGCCAGCAGCTTACCAGCGGGCGGGGACGAGCAGTACTTC.

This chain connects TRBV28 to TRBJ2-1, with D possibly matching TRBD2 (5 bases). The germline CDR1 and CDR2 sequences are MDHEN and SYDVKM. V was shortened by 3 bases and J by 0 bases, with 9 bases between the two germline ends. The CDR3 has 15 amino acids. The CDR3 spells CASSLKRLSYNEQFF. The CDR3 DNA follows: TGTGCCAGCAGTTTGAAGCGGCTCTCCTACAATGAGCAGTTCTTC.

CDR3 residues: CASSPDRAGNNEQFF. In DNA, the CDR3 is TGTGCCAGCAGCCCTGACAGGGCGGGAAACAATGAGCAGTTCTTC. V and J are TRBV7-3 and TRBJ2-1, with D perhaps matching TRBD1 (7 bases). The CDR3 length is 15 residues. The V gene's germline CDR1 is SGHTA and CDR2 FQGTGA. Trimming cost V 5 bases and J 5 bases, with 16 bases left between them. The whole variable domain, filled in from reference TRBV7-3 and TRBJ2-1, reads GAGVSQTPSNKVTEKGKYVELRCDPISGHTALYWYRQSLGQGPEFLIYFQGTGAADDSGLPNDRFFAVRPEGSVSTLKIQRTERGDSAVYLCASSPDRAGNNEQFFGPGTRLTVL.

CDR3 sequence: CASAYYSNQPQHF. The CDR3 DNA is TGTGCCAGCGCATACTATAGCAATCAGCCCCAGCATTTT. This chain uses TRBV2 with TRBJ1-5; D is uncertain. Looked up from germline, CDR1 is SNHLY and CDR2 is FYNNEI. The V end lost 8 bases, the J end lost 0 bases, and 8 bases lay between the germline ends. There are 13 residues in the CDR3.

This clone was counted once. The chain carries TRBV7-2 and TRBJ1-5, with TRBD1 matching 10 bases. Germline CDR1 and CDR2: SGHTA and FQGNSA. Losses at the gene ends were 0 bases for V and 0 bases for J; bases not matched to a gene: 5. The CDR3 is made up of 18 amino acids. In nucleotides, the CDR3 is TGTGCCAGCAGCTTAGCGGGGACAGGGGCTTATAGCAATCAGCCCCAGCATTTT. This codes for CASSLAGTGAYSNQPQHF.

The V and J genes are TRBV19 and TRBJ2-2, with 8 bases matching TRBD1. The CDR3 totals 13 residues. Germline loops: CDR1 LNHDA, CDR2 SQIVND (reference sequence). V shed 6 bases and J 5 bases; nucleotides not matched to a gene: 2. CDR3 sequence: CASSRQGTGELFF. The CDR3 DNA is TGTGCCAGTAGCCGACAGGGGACCGGGGAGCTGTTTTTT.

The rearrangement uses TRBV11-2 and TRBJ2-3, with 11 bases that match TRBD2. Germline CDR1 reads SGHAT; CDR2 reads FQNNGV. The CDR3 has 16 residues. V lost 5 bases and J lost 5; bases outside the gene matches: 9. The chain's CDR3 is CASSGIAGGLLDTQYF. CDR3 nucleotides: TGTGCCAGCAGCGGAATAGCGGGGGGGCTCTTAGATACGCAGTATTTT.

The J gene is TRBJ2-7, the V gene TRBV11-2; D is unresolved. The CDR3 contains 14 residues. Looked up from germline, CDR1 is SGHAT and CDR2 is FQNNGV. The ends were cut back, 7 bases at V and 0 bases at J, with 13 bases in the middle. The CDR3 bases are TGTGCCAGCAAGATCACAAAATACTCCTACGAGCAGTACTTC. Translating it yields CASKITKYSYEQYF.

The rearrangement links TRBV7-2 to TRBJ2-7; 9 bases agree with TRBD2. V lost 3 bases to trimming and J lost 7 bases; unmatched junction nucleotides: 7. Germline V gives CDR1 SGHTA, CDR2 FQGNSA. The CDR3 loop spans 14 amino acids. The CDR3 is CASSFSGTSREQYF. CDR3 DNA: TGTGCCAGCAGCTTTTCGGGGACTAGCAGGGAGCAGTACTTC.